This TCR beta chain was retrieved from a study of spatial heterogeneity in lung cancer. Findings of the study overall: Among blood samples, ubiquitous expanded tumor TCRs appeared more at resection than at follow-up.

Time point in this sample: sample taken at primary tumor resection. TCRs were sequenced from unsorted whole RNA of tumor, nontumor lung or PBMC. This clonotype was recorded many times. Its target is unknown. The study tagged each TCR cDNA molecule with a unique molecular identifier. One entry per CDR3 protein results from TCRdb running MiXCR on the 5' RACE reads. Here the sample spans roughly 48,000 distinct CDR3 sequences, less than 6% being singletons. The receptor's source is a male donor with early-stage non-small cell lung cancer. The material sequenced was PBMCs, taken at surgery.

CDR3 DNA sequence: TGCAGTGCTAGAGAGGCCGGGAGGGCGGACACCGGGGAGCTGTTTTTT. Translation gives CSAREAGRADTGELFF. The chain uses TRBV20-1 and TRBJ2-2, with 8 bases identical to TRBD2. Germline V gene lookup returns CDR1 DFQATT and CDR2 SNEGSKA (reference sequence). Trimming cost V 0 bases and J 3 bases; bases outside gene matches: 6. CDR3 length equals 16 residues.